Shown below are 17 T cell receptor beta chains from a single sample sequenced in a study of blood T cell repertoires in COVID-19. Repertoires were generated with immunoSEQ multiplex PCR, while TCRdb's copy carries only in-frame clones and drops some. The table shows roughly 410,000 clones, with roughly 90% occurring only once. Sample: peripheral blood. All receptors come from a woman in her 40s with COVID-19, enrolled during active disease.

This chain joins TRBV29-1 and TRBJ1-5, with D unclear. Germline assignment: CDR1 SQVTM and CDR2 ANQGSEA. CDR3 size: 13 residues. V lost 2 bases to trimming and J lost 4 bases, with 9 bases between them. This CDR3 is CSVELQPNQPQHF. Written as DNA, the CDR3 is TGCAGCGTTGAATTACAGCCAAATCAGCCCCAGCATTTT.

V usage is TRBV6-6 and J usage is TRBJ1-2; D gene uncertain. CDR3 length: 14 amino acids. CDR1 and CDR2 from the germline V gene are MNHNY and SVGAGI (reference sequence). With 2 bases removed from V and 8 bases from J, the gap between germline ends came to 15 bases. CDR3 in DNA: TGTGCCAGCAGTTACGGGTACAGTGACGCCGGCTACACCTTC. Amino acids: CASSYGYSDAGYTF.

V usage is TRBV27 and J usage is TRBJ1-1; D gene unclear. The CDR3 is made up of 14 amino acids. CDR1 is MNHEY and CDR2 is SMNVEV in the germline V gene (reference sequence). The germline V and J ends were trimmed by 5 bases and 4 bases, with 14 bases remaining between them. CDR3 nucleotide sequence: TGTGCCAGCAGTGTAGGAGGTATTAGCACTGAAGCTTTCTTT. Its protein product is CASSVGGISTEAFF.

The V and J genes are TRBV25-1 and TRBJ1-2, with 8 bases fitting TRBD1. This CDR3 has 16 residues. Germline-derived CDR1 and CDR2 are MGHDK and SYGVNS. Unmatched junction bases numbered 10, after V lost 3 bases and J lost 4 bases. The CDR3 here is CASSDPAHTGGYGYTF. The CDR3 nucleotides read TGTGCCAGCAGTGACCCCGCCCATACAGGGGGCTATGGCTACACCTTC.

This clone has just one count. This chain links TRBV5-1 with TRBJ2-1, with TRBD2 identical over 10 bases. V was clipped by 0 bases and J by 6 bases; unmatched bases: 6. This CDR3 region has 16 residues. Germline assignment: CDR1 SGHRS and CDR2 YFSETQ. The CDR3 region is CASSLGVLAGSNEQFF. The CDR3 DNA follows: TGCGCCAGCAGCTTGGGTGTACTAGCGGGATCCAATGAGCAGTTCTTC.

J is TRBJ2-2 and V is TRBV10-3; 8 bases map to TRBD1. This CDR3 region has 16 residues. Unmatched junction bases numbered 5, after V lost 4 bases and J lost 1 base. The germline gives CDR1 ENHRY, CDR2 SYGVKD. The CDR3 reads CAISATGGENTGELFF. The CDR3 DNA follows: TGTGCCATCAGTGCAACAGGGGGAGAGAACACCGGGGAGCTGTTTTTT.

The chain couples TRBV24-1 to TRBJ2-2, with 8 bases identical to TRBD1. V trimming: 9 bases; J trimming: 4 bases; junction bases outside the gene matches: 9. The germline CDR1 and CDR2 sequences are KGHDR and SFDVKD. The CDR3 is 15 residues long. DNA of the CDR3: TGTGCCACCGGCGGGCCGACAGGGGTCACCGGGGAGCTGTTTTTT. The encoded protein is CATGGPTGVTGELFF.

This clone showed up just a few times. This chain's CDR3 is CARGTGQETQYF. CDR3 nucleotide sequence: TGTGCCAGGGGAACAGGGCAAGAGACCCAGTACTTC. The chain uses TRBV2 and TRBJ2-5; a weak D match, TRBD1 (6 bases). CDR3 length: 12 amino acids. Between the trimmed V and J ends, which lost 9 bases and 2 bases, there was a span of 10 bases. CDR1 and CDR2 (germline): SNHLY, FYNNEI.

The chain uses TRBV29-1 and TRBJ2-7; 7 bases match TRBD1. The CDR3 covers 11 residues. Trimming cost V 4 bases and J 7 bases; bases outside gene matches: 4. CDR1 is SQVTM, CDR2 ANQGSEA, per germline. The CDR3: CSVGTGNEQYF. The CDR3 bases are TGCAGCGTTGGGACAGGCAATGAGCAGTACTTC.

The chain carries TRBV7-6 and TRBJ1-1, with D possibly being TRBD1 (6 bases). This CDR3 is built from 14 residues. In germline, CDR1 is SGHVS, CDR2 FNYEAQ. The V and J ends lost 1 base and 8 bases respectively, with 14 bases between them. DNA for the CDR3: TGTGCCAGCAGCTTAGTGATGACCGGGACAGAAGCTTTCTTT. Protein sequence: CASSLVMTGTEAFF. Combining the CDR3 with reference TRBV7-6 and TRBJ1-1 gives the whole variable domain GAGVSQSPRYKVTKRGQDVALRCDPISGHVSLYWYRQALGQGPEFLTYFNYEAQQDKSGLPNDRFSAERPEGSISTLTIQRTEQRDSAMYRCASSLVMTGTEAFFGQGTRLTVV.

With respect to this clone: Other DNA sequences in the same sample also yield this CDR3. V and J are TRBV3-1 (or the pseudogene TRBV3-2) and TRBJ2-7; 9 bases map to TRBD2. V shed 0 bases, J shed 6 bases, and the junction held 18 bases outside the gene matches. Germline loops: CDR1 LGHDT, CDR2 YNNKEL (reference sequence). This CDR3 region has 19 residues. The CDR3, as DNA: TGTGCCAGCAGCCAAGAAGGCCTCAAGACGGGCGGGAGGGCCCCCGAGCAGTACTTC. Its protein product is CASSQEGLKTGGRAPEQYF.

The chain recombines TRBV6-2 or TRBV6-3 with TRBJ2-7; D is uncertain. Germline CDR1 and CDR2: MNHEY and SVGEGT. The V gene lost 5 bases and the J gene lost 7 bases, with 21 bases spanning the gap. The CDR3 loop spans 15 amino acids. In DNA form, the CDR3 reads TGTGCCAGCAGTCGTTCTGGTCCCGAATACGGGGAGCAGTACTTC. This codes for CASSRSGPEYGEQYF.

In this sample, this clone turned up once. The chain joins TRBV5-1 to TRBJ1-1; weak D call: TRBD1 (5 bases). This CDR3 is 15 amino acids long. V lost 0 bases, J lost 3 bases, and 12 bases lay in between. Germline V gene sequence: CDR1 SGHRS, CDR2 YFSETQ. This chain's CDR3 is CASSLGPPGDTEAFF. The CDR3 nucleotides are TGCGCCAGCAGCTTGGGGCCCCCGGGGGACACTGAAGCTTTCTTT. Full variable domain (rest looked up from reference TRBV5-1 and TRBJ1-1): KAGVTQTPRYLIKTRGQQVTLSCSPISGHRSVSWYQQTPGQGLQFLFEYFSETQRNKGNFPGRFSGRQFSNSRSEMNVSTLELGDSALYLCASSLGPPGDTEAFFGQGTRLTVV.

For the CDR3, the DNA is TGTGCCAGTAGTTTCGGGGAGAATGAGCAGTTCTTC. This translates into CASSFGENEQFF. This chain connects TRBV19 to TRBJ2-1, with TRBD2 as a possible D gene (5 bases). Trimming cost V 5 bases and J 7 bases, with 9 bases left between them. This CDR3 region has 12 residues. In germline, CDR1 is LNHDA, CDR2 SQIVND (reference sequence).

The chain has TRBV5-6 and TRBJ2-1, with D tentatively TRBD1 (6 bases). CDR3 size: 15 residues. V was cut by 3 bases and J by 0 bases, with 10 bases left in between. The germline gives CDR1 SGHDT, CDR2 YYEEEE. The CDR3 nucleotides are TGTGCCAGCAGCTACACAGGGTCCTCCTACAATGAGCAGTTCTTC. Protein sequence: CASSYTGSSYNEQFF.

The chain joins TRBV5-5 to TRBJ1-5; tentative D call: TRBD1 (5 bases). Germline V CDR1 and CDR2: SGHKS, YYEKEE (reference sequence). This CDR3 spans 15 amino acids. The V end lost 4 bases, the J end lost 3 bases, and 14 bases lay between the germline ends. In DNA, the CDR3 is TGTGCCAGCAGCCTGGCGACAGTATCCAATCAGCCCCAGCATTTT. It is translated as CASSLATVSNQPQHF.

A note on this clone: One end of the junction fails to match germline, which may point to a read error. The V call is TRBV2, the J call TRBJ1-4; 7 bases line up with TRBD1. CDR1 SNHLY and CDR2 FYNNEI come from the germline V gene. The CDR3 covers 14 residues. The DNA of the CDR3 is TGTGCCAGCATGGGCGACAGGGCTAAGGAAAAACTGTTTTTT. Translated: CASMGDRAKEKLFF.